This is a list of T cell receptor beta chains from one sample in a study of beta chain features in type 1 diabetes. Some clones are missing from TCRdb's copy, which holds only in-frame ones; the method was immunoSEQ multiplex PCR. The sample lists 200,000 to 250,000 clones; about a tenth were seen once. Sequenced input: central memory CD4+ T cells from blood. Every receptor here comes from a man aged 18 to 35 in good health. Both conserved end residues are part of each CDR3. D genes are given only for firm matches. Size is omitted from some rows. Given values are once, few, many or a class for expanded clones.

v_gene,len,j_gene,d_gene,abundance,CDR3nt,CDR3aa
TRBV7-9,16,TRBJ2-3,-,few,TGTGCCAGCAGCCTAGACGTCCGACCTAGCACAGATACGCAGTATTTT,CASSLDVRPSTDTQYF
TRBV15,14,TRBJ2-5,-,-,TGTGCCACCAGCACGAACGGGAAGAAGGAGACCCAGTACTTC,CATSTNGKKETQYF
TRBV7-2,16,TRBJ2-5,TRBD1,-,TGTGCCAGCAGCTCTCAGCCAGGGGGCGGACCAGAGACCCAGTACTTC,CASSSQPGGGPETQYF
TRBV7-2,15,TRBJ2-6,-,-,TGTGCCAGCAGCTCGCGGAACTCTGGGGCCAACGTCCTGACTTTC,CASSSRNSGANVLTF
TRBV10-3,15,TRBJ2-3,TRBD1,-,TGTGCCACAAACCGGGACAGGGGGGGCACAGATACGCAGTATTTT,CATNRDRGGTDTQYF
TRBV7-8,14,TRBJ2-7,TRBD1,-,TGTGCCAGCAGCCACCGGGACAGGTTCTACGAGCAGTACTTC,CASSHRDRFYEQYF
TRBV29-1,14,TRBJ2-7,-,-,TGCAGCGTTGAAAGCAGGGGGCGGGGGGACGAGCAGTACTTC,CSVESRGRGDEQYF
TRBV6-5,15,TRBJ2-1,TRBD1,-,TGTGCCAGCAGTGCCGGGACAGGGGGCCACAATGAGCAGTTCTTC,CASSAGTGGHNEQFF
TRBV7-2,13,TRBJ2-1,-,few,TGTGCCAGCAGCCCTCGGTCGTACAATGAGCAGTTCTTC,CASSPRSYNEQFF
TRBV29-1,17,TRBJ2-1,-,-,TGCAGCGTTGAAGATCCCCTAGCGCGAGGCATTAGGGATGAGCAGTTCTTC,CSVEDPLARGIRDEQFF
TRBV14,15,TRBJ2-7,-,-,TGTGCCAGCAGCCAATTAGGGCACGGGAGCGACGAGCAGTACTTC,CASSQLGHGSDEQYF
TRBV7-9,15,TRBJ2-2,-,-,TGTGCCAGCAGCACAGGACAGCCGCTCACCGGGGAGCTGTTTTTT,CASSTGQPLTGELFF
TRBV7-8,14,TRBJ1-1,-,once,TGTGCCAGCAGTCGGGGGGCTATCGTCACTGAAGCTTTCTTT,CASSRGAIVTEAFF
TRBV18,14,TRBJ2-5,-,-,TGTGCCAGCTCACCAGATCGACTGCAAGAGACCCAGTACTTC,CASSPDRLQETQYF
TRBV7-6,13,TRBJ2-7,-,-,TGTGCCAGCAGCTTAGCGCGAAACTACGAGCAGTACTTC,CASSLARNYEQYF
TRBV6-1,13,TRBJ2-5,-,few,TGTGCCAGCAGTGGACAGCTACAAGAGACCCAGTACTTC,CASSGQLQETQYF
TRBV4-3,18,TRBJ2-7,-,few,TGCGCCAGCAGCCAAGATCCCGCTCGGACTAATCTAGAGTACGAGCAGTACTTC,CASSQDPARTNLEYEQYF
TRBV6-1,11,TRBJ2-7,-,few,TGTGCCAGCAGTGAAGTGTCCGAGCAGTACTTC,CASSEVSEQYF
TRBV9,13,TRBJ2-1,-,few,TGTGCCAGCAGCGTAAGGGACGGCAATGAGCAGTTCTTC,CASSVRDGNEQFF
TRBV6-5,13,TRBJ1-5,-,-,TGTGCCAGCAGTTACGGTCGCAATCAGCCCCAGCATTTT,CASSYGRNQPQHF
TRBV11-2,17,TRBJ2-6,-,-,TGTGCCAGCAGCTTACTCACTTTGGTCCCTGGGGCCAACGTCCTGACTTTC,CASSLLTLVPGANVLTF
TRBV30,13,TRBJ2-7,-,few,TGTGCCTGGAGCCGGTCCCCACGGGGCGAGCAGTACTTC,CAWSRSPRGEQYF
TRBV30,13,TRBJ1-5,-,-,TGTGCCTGGAGTGTACGGGAAAATCAGCCCCAGCATTTT,CAWSVRENQPQHF
TRBV29-1,15,TRBJ2-3,-,many,TGCAGCGTCTTCGGGACACATAAGAACACAGATACGCAGTATTTT,CSVFGTHKNTDTQYF
TRBV7-9,11,TRBJ1-2,-,-,TGTGCCAGCAGCTCGGAGGTTGGCTACACCTTC,CASSSEVGYTF
TRBV19,17,TRBJ2-1,TRBD2,-,TGTGCCAACTCCGTGAGCCCAAGCGGGAGGGCCTACAATGAGCAGTTCTTC,CANSVSPSGRAYNEQFF
TRBV30,15,TRBJ1-3,-,once,TGTGCCTCCCGACGGGGGATGCTCTCTGGAAACACCATATATTTT,CASRRGMLSGNTIYF
TRBV7-2,15,TRBJ2-1,TRBD2,few,TGTGCCAGCAGCTTAGCGCTAGCGGGAGACCATGAGCAGTTCTTC,CASSLALAGDHEQFF
TRBV7-9,13,TRBJ1-1,-,few,TGTGCCAGCAGCTTAACGGGTGAAACTGAAGCTTTCTTT,CASSLTGETEAFF
TRBV5-6,15,TRBJ2-1,-,few,TGTGCCAGCAGCCCGAAACTAGGTATAGACAATGAGCAGTTCTTC,CASSPKLGIDNEQFF
TRBV5-4,13,TRBJ2-7,-,few,TGTGCCAGCAGCCAAGTAAGAGGCTACGAGCAGTACTTC,CASSQVRGYEQYF
TRBV30,13,TRBJ1-2,-,-,TGTGCCTGGAGGACCGAGGGTCTTTGGGGCTACACCTTC,CAWRTEGLWGYTF
TRBV6-1,13,TRBJ1-2,-,-,TGTGCCAGCAGCCGAACGCCTACCTATGGCTACACCTTC,CASSRTPTYGYTF
TRBV7-2,15,TRBJ2-5,-,-,TGTGCCAGCAGCTTAGGGCAGGGGATACAAGAGACCCAGTACTTC,CASSLGQGIQETQYF
TRBV6-5,15,TRBJ1-1,-,once,TGTGCCAGCAGTAATCGGGTAAACATGAACACTGAAGCTTTCTTT,CASSNRVNMNTEAFF
TRBV30,12,TRBJ1-2,-,few,TGTGCCTGGAGTGTAGGGAATCCTGGCTACACCTTC,CAWSVGNPGYTF
TRBV4-2,17,TRBJ2-5,TRBD2,few,TGTGCCAGCAGCCCGCCATACCGACTAGCAGAACGGGAGACCCAGTACTTC,CASSPPYRLAERETQYF
TRBV9,13,TRBJ1-5,-,-,TGTGCCAGCAGCCCCTGGACCAATCAGCCCCAGCATTTT,CASSPWTNQPQHF
TRBV28,16,TRBJ1-5,TRBD1,-,TGTGCCAGCAGTTTCAGGAGGACAGGGGCGAATCAGCCCCAGCATTTT,CASSFRRTGANQPQHF
TRBV28,15,TRBJ2-3,-,few,TGTGCCAGCAGTCTACCCCTTACGGGGGCAGATACGCAGTATTTT,CASSLPLTGADTQYF
TRBV29-1,11,TRBJ2-7,-,-,TGCAGCGGCCAGTTGGGATACGAGCAGTACTTC,CSGQLGYEQYF
TRBV30,13,TRBJ2-2,-,few,TGTGCCTGGAGTGTCAGGCGGGCCGGGGAGCTGTTTTTT,CAWSVRRAGELFF
TRBV7-2,16,TRBJ2-3,TRBD2,few,TGTGCCAGCAGCACCCGACTAGCGGAGACCACAGATACGCAGTATTTT,CASSTRLAETTDTQYF
TRBV7-6,14,TRBJ2-3,TRBD2,few,TGTGCCAGCAGCCCAGACGGGAGGACAGATACGCAGTATTTT,CASSPDGRTDTQYF
TRBV14,13,TRBJ1-1,-,few,TGTGCCAGCAGCCTTGTGGCGGACTCTGAAGCTTTCTTT,CASSLVADSEAFF